Listed below are T cell receptor beta chains from one sample, sequenced in a study of blood T cell repertoires in COVID-19. Sequencing was performed with immunoSEQ multiplex PCR; in TCRdb, only in-frame clones are kept and a portion is missing. The sample lists 80,000 to 100,000 clones, less than 85% occurring once. What was sequenced was peripheral blood. The receptors originated from a man between 65 and 85 years old with active or convalescent COVID-19. The CDR3 runs from the conserved cysteine through the conserved F or W.

TRBV6-2/TRBV6-3	TRBJ1-1	CASSSPGTEAFF
TRBV27	TRBJ1-2	CASSFGTTRGGYTF
TRBV18	TRBJ1-1	CASSLGQGGITEAFF
TRBV12-3/TRBV12-4	TRBJ2-1	CASSLAGSEQFF
TRBV5-8	TRBJ2-3	CASSLALAGRTDTQYF
TRBV19	TRBJ2-2	CASNPTGANTGELFF
TRBV5-1	TRBJ1-6	CASSPGQDNSPLHF
TRBV2	TRBJ2-1	CARALAGGLDEQFF
TRBV5-8	TRBJ2-7	CASSLAYRDEQYF
TRBV27	TRBJ1-2	CASSSRAANYGYTF
TRBV9	TRBJ1-2	CASSVRGQGGNYGYTF
TRBV5-4	TRBJ2-5	CASSLGTSGGAWQETQYF
TRBV15	TRBJ1-2	CATRQGEGYGYTF
TRBV7-8	TRBJ2-7	CASSLAIYEQYF
TRBV9	TRBJ2-7	CASSVDRGGYEQYF
TRBV10-3	TRBJ2-7	CAISENSPYEQYF
TRBV7-8	TRBJ1-4	CASSLVWQGAEKLFF
TRBV6-6	TRBJ1-1	CASSYARGNTEAFF
TRBV4-3	TRBJ2-4	CASSQNAALSDIQYF
TRBV7-6	TRBJ2-5	CASSRLRGMETQYF
TRBV2	TRBJ1-2	CASRFGGYGYTF
TRBV15	TRBJ2-1	CATSLAGGRNEQFF
TRBV4-3	TRBJ2-1	CASSQDFRDRGNEQFF
TRBV7-2	TRBJ2-1	CASSISGVSYNEQFF
TRBV23-1	TRBJ2-6	CASSHLDRGYHSGANVLTF
TRBV5-6	TRBJ2-7	CASSRTGRSYEQYF
TRBV6-1	TRBJ1-2	CASSEQGAIGYTF
TRBV12-3/TRBV12-4	TRBJ1-1	CASREGANSRSFF
TRBV6-2/TRBV6-3	TRBJ2-1	CASSLLAVSPQFF
TRBV3-1/TRBV3-2	TRBJ1-4	CASSQEMDNSDEKLFF
TRBV9	TRBJ2-3	CASSARSGRDTQYF
TRBV6-5	TRBJ2-3	CASTSPGHDTQYF
TRBV15	TRBJ2-5	CATSRDALAGGRETQYF
TRBV30	TRBJ2-2	CAWSSTGELFF
TRBV7-2	TRBJ1-1	CASSLAQNTEAFF
TRBV18	TRBJ1-2	CASSPRTGTNYGYTF
TRBV10-3	TRBJ2-5	CAISDSGGDGETQYF
TRBV2	TRBJ1-5	CASSAPSGLGNQPQHF
TRBV7-2	TRBJ2-1	CASSPQGTANEQFF